The 29 T cell receptor beta chains below were found in one sample sequenced in a study of T-cell memory formation after mild COVID-19. TCRdb redid the calling of the 5' RACE reads with MiXCR, one entry per CDR3 protein. The table lists approximately 560,000 distinct CDR3 sequences, roughly 17% of them singletons. Sequenced material: PBMCs or a T cell subset sorted from them (not recorded which). All receptors come from an adult woman who had mild COVID-19 (a few samples of this study predate the infection). Cell type and time point are not known.

The chain links TRBV5-1 to TRBJ2-1; 12 positions agree with TRBD2. V trimming: 4 bases; J trimming: 8 bases; junction bases outside the gene matches: 13. The CDR3 sequence is 17 residues long. Germline CDR1 and CDR2: SGHRS and YFSETQ. Here the CDR3 reads CASSLNPSGGVSHEQFF. CDR3 DNA: TGCGCCAGCAGCCTGAACCCTAGCGGGGGGGTGAGCCATGAGCAGTTCTTC.

This clonotype was counted between two and nine times. The V and J genes are TRBV2 and TRBJ1-4; 7 bases are a match to TRBD1. The CDR3 loop spans 15 amino acids. Unmatched junction bases numbered 4, after V lost 6 bases and J lost 0 bases. Looked up from germline, CDR1 is SNHLY and CDR2 is FYNNEI. In DNA, the CDR3 is TGTGCCAGCAGAGAGGGACAGACAACTAATGAAAAACTGTTTTTT. It yields the protein CASREGQTTNEKLFF.

The gene calls are TRBV7-3 and TRBJ2-3; D remains ambiguous. Looked up from germline, CDR1 is SGHTA and CDR2 is FQGTGA. CDR3 length equals 14 residues. The V gene lost 1 base and the J gene lost 2 bases, with 7 bases spanning the gap. The CDR3: CASSLRPHTDTQYF. In DNA, the CDR3 is TGTGCCAGCAGCTTAAGGCCTCACACAGATACGCAGTATTTT.

In this sample, this clonotype turned up a few times. The chain couples TRBV5-1 to TRBJ2-3; TRBD2 might be the D (5 bases). V was clipped by 7 bases and J by 2 bases, with 17 bases between them. Germline loops: CDR1 SGHRS, CDR2 YFSETQ. CDR3 length: 15 residues. The CDR3 coding sequence is TGCGCCAGCCGCCGAGGAGGAACCAACACAGATACGCAGTATTTT. Residues: CASRRGGTNTDTQYF.

This clonotype was detected a few times. This chain links TRBV24-1 with TRBJ2-1; D is possibly TRBD1 (5 bases). Germline assignment: CDR1 KGHDR and CDR2 SFDVKD. V lost 2 bases and J lost 4, with 17 bases in between. This CDR3 comprises 17 residues. The CDR3 region has the DNA TGTGCCACCAGTGATTGGGCCGGACAAGGGAATTACAATGAGCAGTTCTTC. This encodes CATSDWAGQGNYNEQFF.

The chain combines TRBV27 with TRBJ2-1; tentatively, D is TRBD1 (6 bases). There are 15 residues in the CDR3. The V gene's germline CDR1 is MNHEY and CDR2 SMNVEV (reference sequence). The V end lost 3 bases, the J end lost 1 base, and 10 bases lay between the germline ends. CDR3 in DNA: TGTGCCAGCAGTTTTGGAAGGGGGTCCTACAATGAGCAGTTCTTC. Amino acid sequence: CASSFGRGSYNEQFF.

This clonotype was seen a handful of times. The chain employs TRBV7-8 and TRBJ1-5; 11 bases fit TRBD1. Germline assignment: CDR1 SGHVS and CDR2 FQNEAQ. The CDR3 totals 15 residues. V was clipped by 5 bases and J by 4 bases; unmatched bases: 4. The CDR3 DNA reads TGTGCCAGCAGCGTGGGACAGGGGGGGAATCAGCCCCAGCATTTT. Its protein is CASSVGQGGNQPQHF. Filled out from reference TRBV7-8 and TRBJ1-5, the complete variable domain reads GAGVSQSPRYKVAKRGQDVALRCDPISGHVSLFWYQQALGQGPEFLTYFQNEAQLDKSGLPSDRFFAERPEGSVSTLKIQRTQQEDSAVYLCASSVGQGGNQPQHFGDGTRLSIL.

V is TRBV19 and J is TRBJ1-5; D possibly corresponds to TRBD1 (6 bases). Trimming removed 5 bases from V and 7 bases from J, with 15 bases in between. The germline CDR1 and CDR2 sequences are LNHDA and SQIVND (reference sequence). The CDR3 is 14 amino acids. CDR3 region: CASSLGTMGQPQHF. For the CDR3, the DNA is TGTGCCAGTAGTCTTGGGACAATGGGGCAGCCCCAGCATTTT.

This clonotype was found a few times. The chain has TRBV3-1 and TRBJ2-7; the D call may be TRBD1 or TRBD2 (5 bases each). V gave up 0 bases and J gave up 0 bases, with 18 bases separating them. The CDR3 has 18 amino acids. Germline assignment: CDR1 LGHDT and CDR2 YNNKEL (reference sequence). CDR3 amino acids: CASSQDLAGTGISYEQYF. CDR3 sequence (DNA): TGTGCCAGCAGCCAAGATCTGGCCGGGACGGGCATCTCCTACGAGCAGTACTTC.

This clonotype was recorded many times. The CDR3 DNA follows: TGCGCCAGCAGCTTGGGGACAGCTACAGATACGCAGTATTTT. Protein product: CASSLGTATDTQYF. The V and J genes are TRBV5-1 and TRBJ2-3, with a tentative D call TRBD1 (6 bases). Trimming shortened V by 0 bases and J by 3 bases, and 8 bases separated the two germline ends. From germline, CDR1 is SGHRS and CDR2 YFSETQ. The CDR3 runs 14 residues.

At least ten counts were recorded for this clonotype. The chain is built from TRBV7-8 and TRBJ1-5; D is perhaps TRBD1 (6 bases). Trimming took 6 bases from V and 0 from J, leaving 18 bases between them. The CDR3 is 17 residues long. CDR1 and CDR2 (germline): SGHVS, FQNEAQ. CDR3 residues: CASSPEGPGHSNQPQHF. The CDR3 nucleotides are TGTGCCAGCAGTCCAGAGGGGCCGGGACATAGCAATCAGCCCCAGCATTTT.

This clonotype came up a few times. J is TRBJ2-5 and V is TRBV7-2, with D tentatively TRBD2 (5 bases). The length of the CDR3 is 14 residues. Germline CDR1 and CDR2: SGHTA and FQGNSA. Trimming removed 3 bases at V and 1 base at J, with 9 bases between. The CDR3 DNA sequence: TGTGCCAGCAGCTTCTCGGGGTCCCAAGAGACCCAGTACTTC. Translation: CASSFSGSQETQYF. The full variable domain, rest sourced from reference TRBV7-2 and TRBJ2-5, is GAGVSQSPSNKVTEKGKDVELRCDPISGHTALYWYRQSLGQGLEFLIYFQGNSAPDKSGLPSDRFSAERTGGSVSTLTIQRTQQEDSAVYLCASSFSGSQETQYFGPGTRLLVL.

This clonotype turned up a few times. The rearrangement uses TRBV7-8 and TRBJ2-3; D is possibly TRBD1 (6 bases). The V gene's germline CDR1 is SGHVS and CDR2 FQNEAQ. The ends were cut back, 1 base at V and 2 bases at J, with 16 bases in the middle. The CDR3 runs 17 residues. The CDR3 region has the DNA TGTGCCAGCAGCTTAGGTAGAACGGGACACTTCACAGATACGCAGTATTTT. It codes for CASSLGRTGHFTDTQYF. The variable domain in full, completed from reference TRBV7-8 and TRBJ2-3, reads GAGVSQSPRYKVAKRGQDVALRCDPISGHVSLFWYQQALGQGPEFLTYFQNEAQLDKSGLPSDRFFAERPEGSVSTLKIQRTQQEDSAVYLCASSLGRTGHFTDTQYFGPGTRLTVL.

The chain links TRBV12-3 or TRBV12-4 to TRBJ2-7; D unclear. Trimming removed 1 base at V and 6 bases at J, with 10 bases between. CDR3 size: 13 residues. CDR3 amino acids: CASSLGLAAEQYF. CDR3 nucleotide sequence: TGTGCCAGCAGTTTAGGGCTGGCCGCCGAGCAGTACTTC.

This clonotype came up a few times. The chain couples TRBV27 to TRBJ2-1, with D possibly matching TRBD2 (6 bases). CDR1 is MNHEY and CDR2 is SMNVEV in the germline V gene (reference sequence). This CDR3 is built from 14 residues. Trimming removed 6 bases at V and 12 bases at J, with 21 bases between. The CDR3: CASRGGALGSGQFF. The DNA for the CDR3 is TGTGCCAGCAGAGGCGGGGCGCTGGGGAGTGGGCAGTTCTTC.

The chain combines TRBV7-8 with TRBJ1-2, with D possibly TRBD1 on 5 matching bases. CDR1 and CDR2 from the germline V gene are SGHVS and FQNEAQ. Trimming cost V 1 base and J 5 bases, with 11 bases left between them. The CDR3 spans 14 residues. CDR3 bases: TGTGCCAGCAGCTTAGTCGGGGCCGTATATGGCTACACCTTC. Protein: CASSLVGAVYGYTF.

The rearrangement joins TRBV10-3 to TRBJ2-1, with 8 bases lining up with TRBD2. Germline lookup yields CDR1 ENHRY and CDR2 SYGVKD. The V gene end was trimmed by 4 bases and the J gene end by 0 bases; junction bases not matched to a gene: 5. There are 16 residues in the CDR3. CDR3 DNA sequence: TGTGCCATCAGTGTCGACCGGGGGGGCTCCTACAATGAGCAGTTCTTC. Translated: CAISVDRGGSYNEQFF.

This clonotype was counted many times. The chain employs TRBV5-1 and TRBJ2-7; D might be TRBD1 (5 bases). The germline V gene encodes CDR1 SGHRS and CDR2 YFSETQ. The V and J ends lost 1 base and 3 bases respectively, with 8 bases between them. This CDR3 spans 13 amino acids. The CDR3: CASSLRQGYEQYF. The CDR3 coding sequence is TGCGCCAGCAGCTTGAGGCAGGGCTACGAGCAGTACTTC. Using reference TRBV5-1 and TRBJ2-7 for the parts outside the CDR3, the full variable domain is KAGVTQTPRYLIKTRGQQVTLSCSPISGHRSVSWYQQTPGQGLQFLFEYFSETQRNKGNFPGRFSGRQFSNSRSEMNVSTLELGDSALYLCASSLRQGYEQYFGPGTRLTVT.

The V gene is TRBV20-1, the J gene TRBJ1-2, with D unclear. V was pared by 0 bases and J by 4 bases, with 9 bases between. Looked up from germline, CDR1 is DFQATT and CDR2 is SNEGSKA (reference sequence). This CDR3 is 13 amino acids long. CDR3 amino acids: CSARESGSYGYTF. CDR3 DNA: TGCAGTGCTAGAGAGTCGGGTAGCTATGGCTACACCTTC.

This clonotype was observed a handful of times. The CDR3 is CASSLPNSTDTQYF. As DNA, the CDR3 is TGCGCCAGCAGCCTTCCGAACAGCACAGATACGCAGTATTTT. The chain links TRBV5-1 to TRBJ2-3; D gene unclear. Trimming removed 4 bases at V and 0 bases at J, with 9 bases between. Germline V gene sequence: CDR1 SGHRS, CDR2 YFSETQ. This CDR3 is built from 14 residues.

The V and J genes are TRBV15 and TRBJ2-1, with 8 bases identical to TRBD1. V dropped 4 bases and J dropped 5; count of bases not matched to a gene: 16. Germline CDR1 reads LNHNV; CDR2 reads YYDKDF (reference sequence). The CDR3 loop spans 18 amino acids. The CDR3 DNA follows: TGTGCCACCAGCACGCGTACCTCAGACAGGGGTGGGCACAATGAGCAGTTCTTC. Its protein product is CATSTRTSDRGGHNEQFF.

The chain uses TRBV29-1 and TRBJ2-4; D possibly corresponds to TRBD2 (6 bases). The germline V and J ends were trimmed by 0 bases and 2 bases, with 11 bases remaining between them. The CDR3 extends over 15 amino acids. Per the germline V gene, CDR1 is SQVTM and CDR2 is ANQGSEA. The chain's CDR3 is CSVEDSGAPKNIQYF. The CDR3 DNA follows: TGCAGCGTTGAAGATTCGGGAGCTCCCAAAAACATTCAGTACTTC.

The chain is built from TRBV5-1 and TRBJ2-2; D gene unclear. Germline loops: CDR1 SGHRS, CDR2 YFSETQ. The CDR3 is 14 residues long. V lost 0 bases, J lost 6 bases, and 9 bases lay in between. The CDR3 loop is CASSLDIGAGELFF. As DNA, the CDR3 is TGCGCCAGCAGCTTGGACATAGGTGCCGGGGAGCTGTTTTTT.

This chain uses TRBV7-9 with TRBJ2-7; D uncertain. Germline V gene sequence: CDR1 SEHNR, CDR2 FQNEAQ (reference sequence). The V end lost 3 bases, the J end lost 1 base, and 10 bases lay between the germline ends. The CDR3 contains 14 residues. The CDR3 nucleotides read TGTGCCAGCAGCTTGTTAGCTGCATCCTACGAGCAGTACTTC. This sequence encodes CASSLLAASYEQYF.

J is TRBJ2-7 and V is TRBV19, with 8 bases that match TRBD2. Germline values: CDR1 LNHDA, CDR2 SQIVND (reference sequence). The CDR3 runs to 15 residues. V lost 4 bases, J lost 2 bases, and 7 bases stayed unmatched. Here the CDR3 reads CASSRERERAYEQYF. The CDR3 nucleotides are TGTGCCAGTAGTAGGGAGCGGGAGAGAGCCTACGAGCAGTACTTC.

This sequence joins TRBV4-1 and TRBJ1-4; maybe TRBD1 (6 bases). V lost 4 bases and J lost 4, with 16 bases in between. Germline V gives CDR1 MGHRA, CDR2 YSYEKL. The CDR3 contains 16 residues. The CDR3 region has the DNA TGCGCCAGCAGCCGGGGGGCCACCCGGGATAATGAAAAACTGTTTTTT. Its protein is CASSRGATRDNEKLFF.

In this sample, this clonotype turned up a few times. The chain employs TRBV7-9 and TRBJ2-2, with 7 bases matching TRBD2. The length of the CDR3 is 15 residues. The germline gives CDR1 SEHNR, CDR2 FQNEAQ (reference sequence). The ends lost 4 bases at V and 0 bases at J; junction bases unmatched: 2. CDR3 sequence reads: CASSSRGANTGELFF. CDR3 DNA sequence: TGTGCCAGCAGCTCCCGGGGGGCGAACACCGGGGAGCTGTTTTTT.

This clonotype was recorded a few times. This chain uses TRBV7-6 with TRBJ1-5; TRBD1 matches at 8 bases. In germline, CDR1 is SGHVS, CDR2 FNYEAQ. The CDR3 runs 15 residues. Losses at the gene ends were 5 bases for V and 6 bases for J; bases not matched to a gene: 9. CDR3 region: CASSPGTGTFQPQHF. In DNA form, the CDR3 reads TGTGCCAGCAGCCCAGGGACAGGTACTTTTCAGCCCCAGCATTTT.

This clonotype came up many times. The chain uses TRBV10-2 and TRBJ2-3; 9 bases are a match to TRBD1. The ends lost 6 bases at V and 2 bases at J; junction bases unmatched: 6. Germline CDR1 reads WSHSY; CDR2 reads SAAADI. The CDR3 is 15 amino acids. CDR3 coding DNA: TGCGCCAGCAGGGGGACAGGGCAAGTCACAGATACGCAGTATTTT. It yields the protein CASRGTGQVTDTQYF.